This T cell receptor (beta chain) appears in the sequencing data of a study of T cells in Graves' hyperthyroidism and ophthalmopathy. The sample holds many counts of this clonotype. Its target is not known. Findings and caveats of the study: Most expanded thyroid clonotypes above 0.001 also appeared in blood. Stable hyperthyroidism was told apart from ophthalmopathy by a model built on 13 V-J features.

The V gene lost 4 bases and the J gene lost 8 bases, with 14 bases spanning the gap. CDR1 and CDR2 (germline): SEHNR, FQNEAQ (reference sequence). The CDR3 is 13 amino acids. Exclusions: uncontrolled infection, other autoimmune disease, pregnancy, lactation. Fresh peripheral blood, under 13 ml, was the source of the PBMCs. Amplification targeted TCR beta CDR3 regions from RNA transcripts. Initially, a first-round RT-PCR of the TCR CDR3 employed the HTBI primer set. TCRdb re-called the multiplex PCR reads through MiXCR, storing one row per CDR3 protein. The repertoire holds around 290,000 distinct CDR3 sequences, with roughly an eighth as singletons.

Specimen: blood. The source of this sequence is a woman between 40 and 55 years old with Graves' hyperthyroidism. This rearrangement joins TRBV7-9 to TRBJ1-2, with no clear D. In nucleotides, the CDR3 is TGTGCCAGCAGCTCCGCGCGGGCTAACGGCTACACCTTC. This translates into CASSSARANGYTF.